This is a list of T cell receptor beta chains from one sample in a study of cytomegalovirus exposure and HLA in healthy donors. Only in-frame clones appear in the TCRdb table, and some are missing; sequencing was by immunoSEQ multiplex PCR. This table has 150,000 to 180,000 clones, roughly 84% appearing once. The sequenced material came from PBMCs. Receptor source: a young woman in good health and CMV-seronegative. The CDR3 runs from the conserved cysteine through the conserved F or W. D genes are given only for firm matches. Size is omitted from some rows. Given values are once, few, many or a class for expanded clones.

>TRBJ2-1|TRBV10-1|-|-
TGCGCCAGCAGTGAGTCGTGGCTTGGTAATGAGCAGTTCTTC
CASSESWLGNEQFF
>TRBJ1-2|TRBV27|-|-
TGTGCCAGCAGTTTGAATTCTCGGGGGTCTGGCTACACCTTC
CASSLNSRGSGYTF
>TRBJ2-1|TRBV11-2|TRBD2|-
TGTGCCAGCAGCCCAGGACTAGCGGGGAATGAGCAGTTCTTC
CASSPGLAGNEQFF
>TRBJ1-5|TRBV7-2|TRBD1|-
TGTGCCAGCAGCCCTGAAGACAGGGGGCATCAGCCCCAGCATTTT
CASSPEDRGHQPQHF
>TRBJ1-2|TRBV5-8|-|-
TGTGCCAGCAGCCCTATCGCAGGGAACGGTGGCTACACCTTC
CASSPIAGNGGYTF
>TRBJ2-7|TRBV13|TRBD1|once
TGTGCCAGCAGCTTAACAGGGGACAGGACCGCAACATTCAGCTCCTACGAGCAGTACTTC
CASSLTGDRTATFSSYEQYF
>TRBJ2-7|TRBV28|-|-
TGTGCCAGCAATCCCTTAGGGGGGAGGGAGGGGCCCGAGCAGTACTTC
CASNPLGGREGPEQYF
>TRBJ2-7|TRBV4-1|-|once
TGCGCCAGCAGCCGGCACAGTCCTCCCTACGAGCAGTACTTC
CASSRHSPPYEQYF
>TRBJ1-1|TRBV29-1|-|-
TGCAGCGTCTCGGGGGGGAACACTGAAGCTTTCTTT
CSVSGGNTEAFF
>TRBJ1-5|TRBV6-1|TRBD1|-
TGTGCCAGCAGTACCGGAGGGGGCGCCAATCAGCCCCAGCATTTT
CASSTGGGANQPQHF